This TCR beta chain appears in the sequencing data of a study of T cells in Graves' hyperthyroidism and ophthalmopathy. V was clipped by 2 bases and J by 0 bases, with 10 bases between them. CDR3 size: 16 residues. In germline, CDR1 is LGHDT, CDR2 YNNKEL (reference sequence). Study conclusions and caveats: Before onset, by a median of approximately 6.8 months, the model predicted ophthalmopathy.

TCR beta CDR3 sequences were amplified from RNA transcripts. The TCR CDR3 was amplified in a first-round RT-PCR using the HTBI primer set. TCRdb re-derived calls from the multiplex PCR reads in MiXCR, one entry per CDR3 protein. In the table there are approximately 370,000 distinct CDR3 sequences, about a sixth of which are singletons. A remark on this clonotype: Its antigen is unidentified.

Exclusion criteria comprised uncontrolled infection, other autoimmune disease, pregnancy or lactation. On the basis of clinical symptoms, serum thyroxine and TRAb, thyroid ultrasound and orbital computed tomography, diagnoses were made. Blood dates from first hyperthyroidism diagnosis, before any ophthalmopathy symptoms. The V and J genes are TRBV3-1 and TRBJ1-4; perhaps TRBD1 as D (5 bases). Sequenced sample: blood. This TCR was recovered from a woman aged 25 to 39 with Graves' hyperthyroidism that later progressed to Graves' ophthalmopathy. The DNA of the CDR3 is TGTGCCAGCAGCCAACCACAGGCTGCAACTAATGAAAAACTGTTTTTT. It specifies CASSQPQAATNEKLFF.